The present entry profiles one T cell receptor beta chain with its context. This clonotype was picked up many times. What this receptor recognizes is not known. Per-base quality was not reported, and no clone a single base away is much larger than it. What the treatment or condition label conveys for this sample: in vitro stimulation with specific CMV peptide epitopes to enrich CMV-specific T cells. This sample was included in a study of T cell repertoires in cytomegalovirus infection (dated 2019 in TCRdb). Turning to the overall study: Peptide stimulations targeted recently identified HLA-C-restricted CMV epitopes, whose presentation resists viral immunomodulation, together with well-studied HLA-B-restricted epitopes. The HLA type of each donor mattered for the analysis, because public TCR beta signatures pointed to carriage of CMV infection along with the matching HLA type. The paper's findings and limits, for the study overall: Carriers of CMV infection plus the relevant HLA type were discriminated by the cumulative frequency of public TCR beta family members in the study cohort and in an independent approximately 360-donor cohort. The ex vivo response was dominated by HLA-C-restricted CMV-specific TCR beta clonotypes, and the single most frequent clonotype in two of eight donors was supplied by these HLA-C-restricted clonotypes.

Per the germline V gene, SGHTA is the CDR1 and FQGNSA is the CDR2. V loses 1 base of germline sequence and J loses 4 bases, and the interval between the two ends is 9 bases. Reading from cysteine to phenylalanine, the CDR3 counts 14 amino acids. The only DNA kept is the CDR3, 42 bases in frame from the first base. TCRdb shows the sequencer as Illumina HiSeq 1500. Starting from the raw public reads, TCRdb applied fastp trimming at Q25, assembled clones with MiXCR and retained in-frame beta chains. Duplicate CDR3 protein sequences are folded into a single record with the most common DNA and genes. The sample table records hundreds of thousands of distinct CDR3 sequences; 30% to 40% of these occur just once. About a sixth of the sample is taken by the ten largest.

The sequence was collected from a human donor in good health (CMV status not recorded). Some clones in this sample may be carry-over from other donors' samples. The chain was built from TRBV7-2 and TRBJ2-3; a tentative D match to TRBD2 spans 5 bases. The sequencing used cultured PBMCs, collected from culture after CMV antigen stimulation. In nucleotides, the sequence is TGTGCCAGCAGCTTAGGTCCCGGGGCAGATACGCAGTATTTT. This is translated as CASSLGPGADTQYF.